The clone carrying this TCR beta chain was seen more than once but under ten times. This sample is drawn from a study of metastatic and nonmetastatic thyroid tumors. Looked up from germline, CDR1 is SGHTA and CDR2 is FQGNSA. V lost 2 bases, J lost 5 bases, and 3 bases stayed unmatched. The CDR3 extends over 14 amino acids. TCRdb ran MiXCR on the PCR reads. Among approximately 15,000 clones, roughly a fifth were seen once, and the ten largest hold 21%. Patients had received no treatment of any kind before thyroid surgery. V and J are TRBV7-2 and TRBJ1-3; 7 bases agree with TRBD1. The sequence derives from a female donor with papillary thyroid cancer or a benign thyroid nodule (not recorded which). Some clones in this sample may be carry-over from other donors' samples. Sequenced input: adjacent normal tissue. CDR3 sequence reads: CASSLRQGRNTIYF. DNA for the CDR3: TGTGCCAGCAGCTTACGACAGGGCCGAAACACCATATATTTT.